The 8 T cell receptor beta chains given below trace back to one sample, sequenced in a study of cytomegalovirus exposure and HLA in healthy donors. Vbeta (60) and Jbeta (13) primers were used in the PCR. TCRdb's table, derived via immunoSEQ multiplex PCR, lists solely in-frame clones and lacks some. The top ten clones hold around 3.9% of a sample with about 140,000 clones, about four fifths of them seen once. What was sequenced was PBMCs. These TCRs come from a man aged 40-49 years in good health and CMV-seropositive.

The chain combines TRBV19 with TRBJ1-1, with unresolved D. V gave up 5 bases and J gave up 3 bases, with 25 bases separating them. CDR1 LNHDA and CDR2 SQIVND come from the germline V gene (reference sequence). This CDR3 has 18 amino acids. The CDR3 loop is CASSPREWRGPRDTEAFF. CDR3 in DNA: TGTGCCAGTAGTCCGCGGGAATGGAGAGGCCCCCGGGACACTGAAGCTTTCTTT.

The genes are TRBV25-1 and TRBJ1-1; D is perhaps TRBD1 (6 bases). V was pared by 3 bases and J by 1 base, with 12 bases between. Looked up from germline, CDR1 is MGHDK and CDR2 is SYGVNS. The CDR3 length is 15 residues. The DNA of the CDR3 is TGTGCCAGCAGTGAGGTGGACAGACCGAACACTGAAGCTTTCTTT. Translated, it gives CASSEVDRPNTEAFF.

The CDR3 DNA follows: TGTGCCAGCAGTCCTTCCGCGGAGGTTCGGAATGAGCAGTTCTTC. Translation: CASSPSAEVRNEQFF. The genes are TRBV6-5 and TRBJ2-1, with a weak D call TRBD2 (5 bases). V lost 5 bases, J lost 7 bases, and 18 bases lay in between. From germline, CDR1 is MNHEY and CDR2 SVGAGI. This CDR3 is built from 15 residues.

The gene calls are TRBV5-1 and TRBJ2-1; 8 nucleotides align to TRBD1. Germline values: CDR1 SGHRS, CDR2 YFSETQ. There are 15 residues in the CDR3. Unmatched junction bases numbered 6, after V lost 2 bases and J lost 5 bases. CDR3 sequence (DNA): TGCGCCAGCAGCTTATACAGGGGGATCGACAATGAGCAGTTCTTC. Translating it yields CASSLYRGIDNEQFF.

The chain combines TRBV7-9 with TRBJ2-1; unclear D gene. Germline V lookup: CDR1 SEHNR, CDR2 FQNEAQ (reference sequence). With 2 bases removed from V and 7 bases from J, the gap between germline ends came to 3 bases. The CDR3 extends over 11 amino acids. The CDR3 spells CASSLHNEQFF. CDR3 coding DNA: TGTGCCAGCAGCTTACATAATGAGCAGTTCTTC.

The rearrangement uses TRBV5-6 and TRBJ1-5; weak D call: TRBD1 (6 bases). V dropped 4 bases and J dropped 4 bases, with 6 bases sitting between them. CDR1 is SGHDT, CDR2 YYEEEE, per germline. This CDR3 is built from 12 residues. DNA for the CDR3: TGTGCCAGCAGCCAGGGGAATCAGCCCCAGCATTTT. This encodes CASSQGNQPQHF.

The chain couples TRBV28 to TRBJ2-7; 7 positions agree with TRBD2. V was clipped by 0 bases and J by 6 bases; unmatched bases: 8. The CDR3 has 15 amino acids. Looked up from germline, CDR1 is MDHEN and CDR2 is SYDVKM. The DNA of the CDR3 is TGTGCCAGCAGTTTATGGGGGAGGGGAGGCTGCGAGCAGTACTTC. It is translated as CASSLWGRGGCEQYF.

This chain links TRBV7-6 with TRBJ1-4; D might be TRBD1 (5 bases). Per the germline V gene, CDR1 is SGHVS and CDR2 is FNYEAQ. Trimming cost V 4 bases and J 4 bases, with 22 bases left between them. The CDR3 sequence is 18 residues long. Here the CDR3 reads CASSSGTIKEGSNEKLFF. In nucleotides, the CDR3 is TGTGCCAGCAGCTCGGGCACGATAAAGGAGGGGAGTAATGAAAAACTGTTTTTT.